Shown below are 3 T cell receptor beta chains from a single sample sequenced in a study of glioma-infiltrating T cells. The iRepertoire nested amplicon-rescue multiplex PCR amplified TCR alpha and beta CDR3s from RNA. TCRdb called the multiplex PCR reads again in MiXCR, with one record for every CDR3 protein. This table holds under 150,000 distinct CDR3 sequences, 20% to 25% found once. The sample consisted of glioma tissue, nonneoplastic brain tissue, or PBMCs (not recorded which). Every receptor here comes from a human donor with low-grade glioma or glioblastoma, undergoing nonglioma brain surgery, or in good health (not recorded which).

CDR3 amino acids: CASSSTGTLQETQYF. The CDR3 nucleotides are TGTGCCAGCAGCTCGACAGGGACCCTCCAAGAGACCCAGTACTTC. The chain is built from TRBV2 and TRBJ2-5, with 7 positions matching TRBD1. From germline, CDR1 is SNHLY and CDR2 FYNNEI. The CDR3 is 15 amino acids. The ends lost 6 bases at V and 1 base at J; junction bases unmatched: 8.

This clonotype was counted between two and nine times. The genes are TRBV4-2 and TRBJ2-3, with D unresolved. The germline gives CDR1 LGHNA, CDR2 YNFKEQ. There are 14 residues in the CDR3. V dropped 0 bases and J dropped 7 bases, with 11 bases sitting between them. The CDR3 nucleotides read TGTGCCAGCAGCCAAGATTCCGGCCCCAATACGCAGTATTTT. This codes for CASSQDSGPNTQYF.

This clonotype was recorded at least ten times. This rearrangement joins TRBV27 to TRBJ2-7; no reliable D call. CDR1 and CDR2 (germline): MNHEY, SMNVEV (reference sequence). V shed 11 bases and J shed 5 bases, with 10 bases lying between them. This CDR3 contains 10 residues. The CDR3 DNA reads TGTGCCGCTGGAAGAAACGAGCAGTACGTC. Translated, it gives CAAGRNEQYV.